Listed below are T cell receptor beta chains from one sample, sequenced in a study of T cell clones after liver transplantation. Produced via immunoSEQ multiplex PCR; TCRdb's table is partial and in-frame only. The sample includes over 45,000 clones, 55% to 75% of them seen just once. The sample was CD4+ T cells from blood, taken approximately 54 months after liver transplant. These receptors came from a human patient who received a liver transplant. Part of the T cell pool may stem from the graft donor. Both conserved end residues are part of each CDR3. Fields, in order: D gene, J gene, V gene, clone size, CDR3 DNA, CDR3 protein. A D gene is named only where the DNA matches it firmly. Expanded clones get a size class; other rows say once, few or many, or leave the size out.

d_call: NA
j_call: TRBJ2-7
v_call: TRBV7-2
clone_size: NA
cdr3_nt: TGTGCCAGCAGTGGGCCGGGCGGGGGCACTCTCTACGAGCAGTACTTC
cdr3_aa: CASSGPGGGTLYEQYF

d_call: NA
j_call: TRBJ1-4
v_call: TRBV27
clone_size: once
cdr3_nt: TGTGCCAGCAGCACAAGCGGACAGCCTAATGAAAAACTGTTTTTT
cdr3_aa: CASSTSGQPNEKLFF

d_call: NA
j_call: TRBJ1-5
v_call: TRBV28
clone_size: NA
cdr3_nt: TGTGCCAGCAGTTTGGCACTGAGCAATCAGCCCCAGCATTTT
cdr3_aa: CASSLALSNQPQHF

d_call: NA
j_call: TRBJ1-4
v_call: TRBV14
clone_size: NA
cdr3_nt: TGTGCCAGCAGGGAGGGGCCAAATAATGAAAAACTGTTTTTT
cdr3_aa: CASREGPNNEKLFF

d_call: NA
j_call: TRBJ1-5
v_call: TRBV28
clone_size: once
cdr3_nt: TGTGCCACCCAGAGGGGCGAAGATCAGCCCCAGCATTTT
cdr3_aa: CATQRGEDQPQHF

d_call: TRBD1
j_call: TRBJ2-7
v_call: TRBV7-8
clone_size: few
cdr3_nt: TGTGCCAGCAGCCCTACCATAGGGACAGCCTACGAGCAGTACTTC
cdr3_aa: CASSPTIGTAYEQYF

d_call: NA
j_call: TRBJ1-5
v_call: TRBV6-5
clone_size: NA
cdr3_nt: TGTGCCAGCAGTCGCAGGGGAAGCAATCAGCCCCAGCATTTT
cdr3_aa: CASSRRGSNQPQHF

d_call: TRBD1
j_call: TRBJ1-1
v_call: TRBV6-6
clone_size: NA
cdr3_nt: TGTGCCAGCAGTTACTCGGGACAGGAAGCTTTCTTT
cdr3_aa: CASSYSGQEAFF

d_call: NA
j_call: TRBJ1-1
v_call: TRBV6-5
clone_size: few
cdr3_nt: TGTGCCAGCAGCGCAATAGAAGCTTTCTTT
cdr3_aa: CASSAIEAFF

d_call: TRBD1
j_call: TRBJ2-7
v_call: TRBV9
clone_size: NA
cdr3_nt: TGTGCCAGCAGCTTTGGGACAGGGGGTTACGAGCAGTACTTC
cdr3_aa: CASSFGTGGYEQYF

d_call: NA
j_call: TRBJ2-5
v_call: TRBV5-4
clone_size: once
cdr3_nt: TGTGCCAGCAGCTTTTGGGGTCGTTCTTACCAAGAGACCCAGTACTTC
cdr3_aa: CASSFWGRSYQETQYF

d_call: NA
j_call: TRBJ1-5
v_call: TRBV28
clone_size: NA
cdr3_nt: TGTGCCAGCAGTTCACTCGGGACCGCGGAGGATCAGCCCCAGCATTTT
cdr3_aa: CASSSLGTAEDQPQHF

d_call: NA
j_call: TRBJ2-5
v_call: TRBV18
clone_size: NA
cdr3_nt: TGTGCCAGCTCACCACCGGGGCGTGGGGGAGGAGAGACCCAGTACTTC
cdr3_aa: CASSPPGRGGGETQYF

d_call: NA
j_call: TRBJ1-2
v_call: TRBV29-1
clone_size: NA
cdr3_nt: TGCAGCGTCTCCGTGGGCAGCAACTATGGCTACACCTTC
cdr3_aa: CSVSVGSNYGYTF

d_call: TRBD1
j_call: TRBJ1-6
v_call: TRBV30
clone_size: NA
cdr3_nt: TGTGCCTGGGGGACAGGGGGAATTGGATATAATTCACCCCTCCACTTT
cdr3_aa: CAWGTGGIGYNSPLHF

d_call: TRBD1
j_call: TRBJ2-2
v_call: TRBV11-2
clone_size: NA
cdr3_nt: TGTGCCAGCAGCTGGGACAGCGGGGAGCTGTTTTTT
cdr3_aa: CASSWDSGELFF

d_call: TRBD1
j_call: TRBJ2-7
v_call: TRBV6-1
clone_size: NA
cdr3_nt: TGTGCCACCAACCCTCCCGGACAGGGCTACGAGCAGTACTTC
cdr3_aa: CATNPPGQGYEQYF

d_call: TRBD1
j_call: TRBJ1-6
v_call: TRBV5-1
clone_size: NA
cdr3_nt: TGCGCCAGCAGTAACGAGGGGGCTCTGGATTCACCCCTCCACTTT
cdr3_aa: CASSNEGALDSPLHF

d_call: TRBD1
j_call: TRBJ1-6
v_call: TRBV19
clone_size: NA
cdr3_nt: TGTGCCAGTAGTACCCAGACAGGGGTAGGGAATTCACCCCTCCACTTT
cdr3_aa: CASSTQTGVGNSPLHF

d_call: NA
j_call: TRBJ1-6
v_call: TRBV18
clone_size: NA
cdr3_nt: TGTGCCAGCTCACCTTACGACTCACCCCTCCACTTT
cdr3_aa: CASSPYDSPLHF

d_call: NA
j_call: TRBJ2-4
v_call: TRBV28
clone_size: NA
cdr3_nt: TGTGCCAGCAGTTTATTTACGGCCGGCCAAAACATTCAGTACTTC
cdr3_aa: CASSLFTAGQNIQYF

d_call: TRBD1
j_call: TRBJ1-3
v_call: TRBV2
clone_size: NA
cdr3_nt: TGTGCCAGCAGGGGGGACAGCGGAAACACCATATATTTT
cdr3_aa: CASRGDSGNTIYF

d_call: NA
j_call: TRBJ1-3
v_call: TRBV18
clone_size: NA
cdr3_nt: TGTGCCAGCTCACCACCGGGATCCGGAAACACCATATATTTT
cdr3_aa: CASSPPGSGNTIYF

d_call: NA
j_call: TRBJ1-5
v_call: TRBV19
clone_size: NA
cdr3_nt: TGTGCCAGTAGTATGTCTGGGGATAGTGATCAGCCCCAGCATTTT
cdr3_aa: CASSMSGDSDQPQHF

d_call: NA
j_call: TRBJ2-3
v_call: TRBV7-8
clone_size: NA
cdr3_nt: TGTGCCAGCAGCTCCGCGCCCGGGACCGGGACAGATACGCAGTATTTT
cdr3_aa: CASSSAPGTGTDTQYF

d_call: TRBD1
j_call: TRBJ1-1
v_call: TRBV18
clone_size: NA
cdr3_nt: TGTGCCAGCTCACCGGCGGGACAGGGGGTTACTGAAGCTTTCTTT
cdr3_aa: CASSPAGQGVTEAFF

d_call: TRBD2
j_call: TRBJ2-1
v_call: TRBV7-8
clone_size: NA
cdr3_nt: TGTGCCAGCAGCTTAGACGGACTAGCGCACGGCTCCTACAATGAGCAGTTCTTC
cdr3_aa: CASSLDGLAHGSYNEQFF

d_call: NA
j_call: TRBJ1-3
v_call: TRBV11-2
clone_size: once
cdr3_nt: TGTGCCAGCAGCTTAAGGGAGGGCGAATTTGGAAACACCATATATTTT
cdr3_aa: CASSLREGEFGNTIYF

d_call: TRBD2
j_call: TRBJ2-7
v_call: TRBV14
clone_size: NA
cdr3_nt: TGTGCCAGCAGCCAGCCCTCGGGGAGGGTCGGCGAGCAGTACTTC
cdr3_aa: CASSQPSGRVGEQYF

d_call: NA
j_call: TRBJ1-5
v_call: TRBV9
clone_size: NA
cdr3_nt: TGTGCCAGCAGCGTAGCGGCAAATCAGCCCCAGCATTTT
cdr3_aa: CASSVAANQPQHF

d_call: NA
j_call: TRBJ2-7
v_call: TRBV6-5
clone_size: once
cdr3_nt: TGTGCCAGCAGTCAGGCGGGGGCGAACTCCTACGAGCAGTACTTC
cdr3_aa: CASSQAGANSYEQYF

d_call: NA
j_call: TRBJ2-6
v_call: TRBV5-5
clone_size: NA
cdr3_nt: TGTGCCAGCAGCATTATCTCTGGGGCCAACGTCCTGACTTTC
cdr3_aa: CASSIISGANVLTF

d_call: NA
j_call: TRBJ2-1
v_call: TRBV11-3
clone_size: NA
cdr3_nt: TGTGCCAGCAGCTTGTCAGGGAGCTCCTACAATGAGCAGTTCTTC
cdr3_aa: CASSLSGSSYNEQFF

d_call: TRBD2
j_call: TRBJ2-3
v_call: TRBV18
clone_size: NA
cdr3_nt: TGTGCCAGCTCACCAGAGAGCGGGGCGAGGGGCACGCAGTATTTT
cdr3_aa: CASSPESGARGTQYF

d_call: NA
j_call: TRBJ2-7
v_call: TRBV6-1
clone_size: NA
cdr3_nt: TGTGCCAGCAGTGAATTGGCACAGGCCGCCGGGTACTTC
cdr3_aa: CASSELAQAAGYF

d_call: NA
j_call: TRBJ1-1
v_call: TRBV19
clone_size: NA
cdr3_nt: TGTGCCAGTAGACTACGGGGGAACACTGAAGCTTTCTTT
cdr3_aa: CASRLRGNTEAFF

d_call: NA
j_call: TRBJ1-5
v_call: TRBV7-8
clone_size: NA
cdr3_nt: TGTGCCAGCAGCTTCAACAGGTTAGATCAGCCCCAGCATTTT
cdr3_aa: CASSFNRLDQPQHF

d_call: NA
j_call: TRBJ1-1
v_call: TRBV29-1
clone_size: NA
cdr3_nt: TGCATGACACGACAGGCGAACACTGAAGCTTTCTTT
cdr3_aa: CMTRQANTEAFF

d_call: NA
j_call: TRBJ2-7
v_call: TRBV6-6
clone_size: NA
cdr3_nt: TGTGCCAAGCGGTCTTCCCCTAACTACGAGCAGTACTTC
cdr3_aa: CAKRSSPNYEQYF

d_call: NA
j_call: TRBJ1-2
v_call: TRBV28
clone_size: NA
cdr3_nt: TGTGCCAGCAGTTTGAGTAGGGCCGGAGGCTACACCTTC
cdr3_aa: CASSLSRAGGYTF

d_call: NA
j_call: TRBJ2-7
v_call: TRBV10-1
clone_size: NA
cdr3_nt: TGCGCCAGCAGTGTTGAGACTTCCGTCTACGAGCAGTACTTC
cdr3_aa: CASSVETSVYEQYF

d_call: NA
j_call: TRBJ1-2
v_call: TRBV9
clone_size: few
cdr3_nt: TGTGCCAGCAGCGCACAGGGTTTTTACTATGGCTACACCTTC
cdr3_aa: CASSAQGFYYGYTF

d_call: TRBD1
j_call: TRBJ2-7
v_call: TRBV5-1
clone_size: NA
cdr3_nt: TGCGCCAGCAGACGGGACAGGGGGTCGGGCTCCTACGAGCAGTACTTC
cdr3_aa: CASRRDRGSGSYEQYF

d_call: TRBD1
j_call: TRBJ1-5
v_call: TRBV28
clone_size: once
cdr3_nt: TGTGCCAGCATTCGCGGGACAGGGTTCAATCAGCCCCAGCATTTT
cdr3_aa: CASIRGTGFNQPQHF

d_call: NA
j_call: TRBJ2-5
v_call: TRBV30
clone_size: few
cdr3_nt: TGTGCCTGTAAGAGAGGGCAGGCGGAGACCCAGTACTTC
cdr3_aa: CACKRGQAETQYF

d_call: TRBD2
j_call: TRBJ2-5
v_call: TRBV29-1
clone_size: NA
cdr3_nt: TGCAGCGTTGAAGGGCTATCCCGGGAGGGAGAGACCCAGTACTTC
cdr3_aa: CSVEGLSREGETQYF

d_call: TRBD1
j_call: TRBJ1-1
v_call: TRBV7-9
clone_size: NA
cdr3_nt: TGTGCCAGCAGCCGGGGACAGATTGAAGCTTTCTTT
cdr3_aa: CASSRGQIEAFF

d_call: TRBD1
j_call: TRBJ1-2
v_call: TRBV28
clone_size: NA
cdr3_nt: TGTGCCAGCAGTTTACTACAGGGGGCGGAGGGCTACACCTTC
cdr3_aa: CASSLLQGAEGYTF

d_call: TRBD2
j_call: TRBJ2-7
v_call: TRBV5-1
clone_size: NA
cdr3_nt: TGCGCCAGCAGCTTTCTAGCGGGGGGATCCTACGAGCAGTACTTC
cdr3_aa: CASSFLAGGSYEQYF

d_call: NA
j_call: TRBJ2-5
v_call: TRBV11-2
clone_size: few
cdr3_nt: TGTGCCAGCAGCTTACAACAGCTCCAAGAGACCCAGTACTTC
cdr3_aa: CASSLQQLQETQYF